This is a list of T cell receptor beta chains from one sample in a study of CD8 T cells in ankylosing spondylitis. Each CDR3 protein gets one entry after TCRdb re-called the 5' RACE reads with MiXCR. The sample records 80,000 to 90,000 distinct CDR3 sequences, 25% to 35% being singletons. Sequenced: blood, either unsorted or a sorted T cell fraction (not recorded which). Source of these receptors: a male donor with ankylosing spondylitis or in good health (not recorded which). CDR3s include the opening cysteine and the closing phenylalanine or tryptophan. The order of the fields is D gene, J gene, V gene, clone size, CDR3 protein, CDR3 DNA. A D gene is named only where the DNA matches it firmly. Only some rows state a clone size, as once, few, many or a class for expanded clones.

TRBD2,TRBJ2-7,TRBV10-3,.,CAIESGSSYEQYF,TGTGCCATCGAGAGCGGGAGCTCCTACGAGCAGTACTTC
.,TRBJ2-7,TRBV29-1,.,CSVEQDSYEQYF,TGCAGCGTTGAACAGGACTCCTACGAGCAGTACTTC
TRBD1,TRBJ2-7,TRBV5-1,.,CASSLDTGGIHEQYF,TGCGCCAGCAGCTTGGACACAGGGGGGATCCACGAGCAGTACTTC
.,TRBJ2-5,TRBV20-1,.,CSARVLGAAQYF,TGCAGTGCTAGAGTACTGGGGGCGGCCCAGTACTTC
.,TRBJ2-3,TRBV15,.,CATSRDGSFTDTQYF,TGTGCCACCAGCAGAGATGGCAGCTTCACAGATACGCAGTATTTT
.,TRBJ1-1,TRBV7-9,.,CASSGGPSGNTEAFF,TGTGCCAGCAGCGGCGGGCCTTCAGGGAACACTGAAGCTTTCTTT
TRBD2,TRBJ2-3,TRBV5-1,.,CASSNSGTAGDTQYF,TGCGCCAGCAGCAATAGCGGGACGGCGGGAGATACGCAGTATTTT
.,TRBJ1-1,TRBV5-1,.,CASSFGGGSTEAFF,TGCGCCAGCAGCTTCGGAGGGGGAAGCACTGAAGCTTTCTTT
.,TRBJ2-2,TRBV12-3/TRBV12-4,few,CASSGVRAGELFF,TGTGCCAGCAGTGGGGTCCGGGCCGGGGAGCTGTTTTTT
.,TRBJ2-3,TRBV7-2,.,CASSLMGRDTQYF,TGTGCCAGCAGCTTAATGGGGAGGGATACGCAGTATTTT
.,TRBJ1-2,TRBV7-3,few,CASSPTGQPYGYTF,TGTGCCAGCAGCCCAACGGGTCAGCCCTATGGCTACACCTTC
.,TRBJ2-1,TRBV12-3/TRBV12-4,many,CASTRQLANEQFF,TGTGCCAGCACCCGGCAGCTAGCCAATGAGCAGTTCTTC
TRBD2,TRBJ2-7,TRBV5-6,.,CASSLGSGREQYF,TGTGCCAGCAGCTTAGGTAGCGGGAGGGAGCAGTACTTC
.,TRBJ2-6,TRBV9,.,CASSVWASGANVLTF,TGTGCCAGCAGCGTATGGGCCTCTGGGGCCAACGTCCTGACTTTC
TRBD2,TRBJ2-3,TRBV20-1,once,CSAIRLAGGGTDTQYF,TGCAGTGCCATTCGACTAGCGGGAGGGGGCACAGATACGCAGTATTTT
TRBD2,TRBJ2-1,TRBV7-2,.,CASSLGTSGRYNEQFF,TGTGCCAGCAGCCTAGGGACTAGCGGGAGGTACAATGAGCAGTTCTTC
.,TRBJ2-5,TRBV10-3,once,CAISDGNQETQYF,TGTGCCATCAGTGACGGAAACCAAGAGACCCAGTACTTC
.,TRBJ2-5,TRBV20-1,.,CSARMAGMETQYF,TGCAGTGCTAGAATGGCGGGGATGGAGACCCAGTACTTC
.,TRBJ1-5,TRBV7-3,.,CASSLESRDISNQPQHF,TGTGCCAGCAGCTTAGAATCCCGGGACATTAGCAATCAGCCCCAGCATTTT
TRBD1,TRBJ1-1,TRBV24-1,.,CATSDPGGEAFF,TGTGCCACCAGTGACCCAGGGGGCGAGGCTTTCTTT
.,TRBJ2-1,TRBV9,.,CASSPPVGSNEQFF,TGTGCCAGCAGCCCCCCGGTGGGGAGCAATGAGCAGTTCTTC
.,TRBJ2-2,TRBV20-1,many,CSAPYGELFF,TGCAGTGCTCCATACGGGGAGCTGTTTTTT
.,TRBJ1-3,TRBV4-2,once,CASSQAPGSRGVISGNTIYF,TGTGCCAGCAGCCAAGCGCCCGGATCGAGGGGGGTGATCTCTGGAAACACCATATATTTT
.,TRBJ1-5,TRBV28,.,CASSSPPTKWPQHF,TGTGCCAGCAGTTCTCCCCCAACCAAATGGCCCCAGCATTTT
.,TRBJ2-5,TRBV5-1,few,CASGKQETQYF,TGCGCCAGCGGCAAACAAGAGACCCAGTACTTC
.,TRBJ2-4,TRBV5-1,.,CASSSKTPILGDIQYF,TGCGCCAGCAGCTCCAAGACACCGATACTGGGGGACATTCAGTACTTC
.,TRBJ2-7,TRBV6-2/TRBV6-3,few,CASSYGLRVPHEQYF,TGTGCCAGCAGTTATGGTTTGCGGGTCCCCCACGAGCAGTACTTC
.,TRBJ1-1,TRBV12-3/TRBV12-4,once,CASSFADEETMNTEAFF,TGTGCCAGCAGTTTCGCCGACGAGGAGACGATGAACACTGAAGCTTTCTTT
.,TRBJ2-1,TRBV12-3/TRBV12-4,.,CASTPLGNEQFF,TGTGCCAGCACTCCCTTGGGCAATGAGCAGTTCTTC
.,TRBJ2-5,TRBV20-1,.,CSARDPDRSGETQYF,TGCAGTGCTAGAGACCCGGACAGATCGGGGGAGACCCAGTACTTC
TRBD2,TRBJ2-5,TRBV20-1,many,CSASLAGGPGETQYF,TGCAGTGCCTCCTTAGCGGGGGGCCCCGGTGAGACCCAGTACTTC
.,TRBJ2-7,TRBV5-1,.,CASSSSGAGSDEQYF,TGCGCCAGCAGCTCCTCGGGGGCAGGGAGCGACGAGCAGTACTTC
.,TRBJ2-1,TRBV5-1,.,CASSLGGVDNEQFF,TGCGCCAGCAGCTTGGGGGGGGTGGACAATGAGCAGTTCTTC
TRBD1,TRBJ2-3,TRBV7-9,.,CASSLGGQVDTQYF,TGTGCCAGCAGCTTAGGGGGACAGGTAGATACGCAGTATTTT
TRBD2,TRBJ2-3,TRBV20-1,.,CSAPAGDTDTQYF,TGCAGTGCCCCAGCGGGAGACACAGATACGCAGTATTTT
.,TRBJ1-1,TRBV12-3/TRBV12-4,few,CASSFVLNTEAFF,TGTGCCAGCAGTTTTGTTCTGAACACTGAAGCTTTCTTT
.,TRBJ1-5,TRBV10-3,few,CAISKDSNQPQHF,TGTGCCATCAGTAAGGACAGCAATCAGCCCCAGCATTTT
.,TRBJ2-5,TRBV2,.,CASSLSQTDSYHQETQYF,TGTGCCAGCAGTTTATCCCAGACGGACAGCTACCACCAAGAGACCCAGTACTTC
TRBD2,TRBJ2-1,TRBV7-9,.,CASSPRFSGTNEQFF,TGTGCCAGCAGCCCCAGGTTTAGCGGGACCAATGAGCAGTTCTTC
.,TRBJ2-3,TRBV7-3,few,CASSLFGEPTAAQYF,TGTGCCAGCAGCTTATTCGGGGAGCCCACCGCGGCGCAGTATTTT